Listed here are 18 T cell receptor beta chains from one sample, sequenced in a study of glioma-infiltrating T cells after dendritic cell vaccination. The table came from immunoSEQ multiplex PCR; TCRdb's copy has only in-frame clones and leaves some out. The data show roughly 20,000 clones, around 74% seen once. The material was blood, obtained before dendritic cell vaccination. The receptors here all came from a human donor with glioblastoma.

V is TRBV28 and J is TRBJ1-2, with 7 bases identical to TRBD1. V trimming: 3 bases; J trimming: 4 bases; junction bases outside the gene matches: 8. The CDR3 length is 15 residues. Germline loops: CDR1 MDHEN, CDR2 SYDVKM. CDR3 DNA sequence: TGTGCCAGCAGTTTCGGGACAGATGCCTTCTATGGCTACACCTTC. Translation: CASSFGTDAFYGYTF.

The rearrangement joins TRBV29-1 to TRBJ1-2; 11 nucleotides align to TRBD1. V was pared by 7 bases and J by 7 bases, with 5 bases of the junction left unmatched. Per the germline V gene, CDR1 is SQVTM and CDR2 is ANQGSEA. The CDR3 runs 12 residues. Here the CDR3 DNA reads TGCAGCGCCGGACAGGGGGCAGGTGGCTACACCTTC. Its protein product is CSAGQGAGGYTF.

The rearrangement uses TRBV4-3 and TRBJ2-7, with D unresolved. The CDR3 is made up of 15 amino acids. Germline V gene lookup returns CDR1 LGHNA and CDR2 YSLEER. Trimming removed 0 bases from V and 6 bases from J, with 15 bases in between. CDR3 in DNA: TGCGCCAGCAGCCAAGATTTAGGCGTAGCCTGCGAGCAGTACTTC. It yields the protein CASSQDLGVACEQYF.

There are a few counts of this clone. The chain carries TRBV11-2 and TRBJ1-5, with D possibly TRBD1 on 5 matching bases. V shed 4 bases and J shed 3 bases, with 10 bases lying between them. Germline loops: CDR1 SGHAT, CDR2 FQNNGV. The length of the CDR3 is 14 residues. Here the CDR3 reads CASSSDTNNQPQHF. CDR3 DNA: TGTGCCAGCAGCTCGGACACTAACAATCAGCCCCAGCATTTT.

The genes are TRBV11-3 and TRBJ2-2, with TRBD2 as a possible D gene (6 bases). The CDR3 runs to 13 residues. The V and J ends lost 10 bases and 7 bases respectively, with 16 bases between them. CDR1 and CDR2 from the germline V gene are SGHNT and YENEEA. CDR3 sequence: CATQGTGGGELFF. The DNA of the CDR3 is TGTGCCACCCAGGGCACCGGGGGCGGGGAGCTGTTTTTT.

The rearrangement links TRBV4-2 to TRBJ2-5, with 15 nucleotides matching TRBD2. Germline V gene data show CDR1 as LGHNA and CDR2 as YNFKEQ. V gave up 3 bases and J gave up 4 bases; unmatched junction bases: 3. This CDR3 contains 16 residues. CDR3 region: CASSHGLAGGRETQYF. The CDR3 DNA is TGTGCCAGCAGCCACGGACTAGCGGGAGGGCGAGAGACCCAGTACTTC.

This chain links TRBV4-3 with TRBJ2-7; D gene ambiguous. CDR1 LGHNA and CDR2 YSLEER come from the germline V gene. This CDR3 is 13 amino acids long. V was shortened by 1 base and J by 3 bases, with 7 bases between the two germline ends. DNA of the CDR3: TGCGCCAGCAGCCAAGGTATGAGCTACGAGCAGTACTTC. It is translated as CASSQGMSYEQYF.

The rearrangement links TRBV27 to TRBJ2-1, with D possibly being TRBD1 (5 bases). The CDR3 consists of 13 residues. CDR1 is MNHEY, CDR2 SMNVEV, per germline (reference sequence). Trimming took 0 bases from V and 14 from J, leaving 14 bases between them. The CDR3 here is CASSLSQGSGEFF. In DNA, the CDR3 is TGTGCCAGCAGTTTATCGCAGGGCTCTGGAGAGTTCTTC.

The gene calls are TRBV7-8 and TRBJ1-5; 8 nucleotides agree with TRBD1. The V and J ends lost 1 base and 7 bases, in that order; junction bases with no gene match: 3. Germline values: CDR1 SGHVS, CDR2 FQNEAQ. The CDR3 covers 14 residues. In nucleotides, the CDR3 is TGTGCCAGCAGCTTAGTGGCAGGGGGCCAGCCCCAGCATTTT. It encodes CASSLVAGGQPQHF.

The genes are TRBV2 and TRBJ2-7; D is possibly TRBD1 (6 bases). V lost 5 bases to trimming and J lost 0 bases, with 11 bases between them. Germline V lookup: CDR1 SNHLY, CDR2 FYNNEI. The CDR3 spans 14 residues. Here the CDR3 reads CASSPGQSSYEQYF. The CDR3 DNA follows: TGTGCCAGCAGTCCCGGACAGAGCTCCTACGAGCAGTACTTC.

In nucleotides, the CDR3 is TGTGCCAGCAGACCCCAGGTTGGGTACACTGAAGCTTTCTTT. Protein sequence: CASRPQVGYTEAFF. The V gene is TRBV6-1, the J gene TRBJ1-1, with D unclear. From germline, CDR1 is MNHNS and CDR2 SASEGT. The CDR3 is 14 residues long. V lost 6 bases and J lost 3, with 14 bases in between.

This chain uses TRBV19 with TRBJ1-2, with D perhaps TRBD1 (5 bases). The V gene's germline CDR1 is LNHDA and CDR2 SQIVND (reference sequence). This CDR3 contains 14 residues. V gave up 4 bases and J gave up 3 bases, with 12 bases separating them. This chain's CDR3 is CASSTWTGDYGYTF. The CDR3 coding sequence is TGTGCCAGTAGTACCTGGACGGGGGACTATGGCTACACCTTC.

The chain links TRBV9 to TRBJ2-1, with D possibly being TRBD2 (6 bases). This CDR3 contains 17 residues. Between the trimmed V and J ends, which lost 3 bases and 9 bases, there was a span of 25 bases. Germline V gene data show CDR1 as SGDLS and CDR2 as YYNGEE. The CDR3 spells CASSGGEGNVGLTEQFF. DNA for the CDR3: TGTGCCAGCAGCGGGGGGGAAGGGAACGTCGGGTTGACTGAGCAGTTCTTC.

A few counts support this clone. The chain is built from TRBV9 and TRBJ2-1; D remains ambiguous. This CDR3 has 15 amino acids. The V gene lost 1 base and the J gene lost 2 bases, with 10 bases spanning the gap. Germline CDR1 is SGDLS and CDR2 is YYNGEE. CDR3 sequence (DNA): TGTGCCAGCAGCGTACTAGACGCCGCCTACAATGAGCAGTTCTTC. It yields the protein CASSVLDAAYNEQFF.

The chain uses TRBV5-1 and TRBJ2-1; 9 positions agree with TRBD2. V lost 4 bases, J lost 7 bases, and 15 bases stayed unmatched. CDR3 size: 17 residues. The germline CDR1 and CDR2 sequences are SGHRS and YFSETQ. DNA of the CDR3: TGCGCCAGCAGCGTAGGCCGGATCGCGGGAGGGCCTAATGAGCAGTTCTTC. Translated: CASSVGRIAGGPNEQFF.

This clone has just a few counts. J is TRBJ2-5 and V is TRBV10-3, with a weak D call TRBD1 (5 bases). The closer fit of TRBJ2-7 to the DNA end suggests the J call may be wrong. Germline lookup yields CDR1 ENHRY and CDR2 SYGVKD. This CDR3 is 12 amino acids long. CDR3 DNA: TGTGCCATCAGTGGGACAAACTACGAGCAGTACTTC. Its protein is CAISGTNYEQYF.

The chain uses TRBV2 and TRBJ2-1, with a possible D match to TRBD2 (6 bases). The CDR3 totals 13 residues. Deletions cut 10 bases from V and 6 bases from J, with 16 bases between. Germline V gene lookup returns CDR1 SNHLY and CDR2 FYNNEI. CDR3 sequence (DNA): TGTGCCACCACATTGGGGGGTGGCAATGAGCAGTTCTTC. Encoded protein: CATTLGGGNEQFF.

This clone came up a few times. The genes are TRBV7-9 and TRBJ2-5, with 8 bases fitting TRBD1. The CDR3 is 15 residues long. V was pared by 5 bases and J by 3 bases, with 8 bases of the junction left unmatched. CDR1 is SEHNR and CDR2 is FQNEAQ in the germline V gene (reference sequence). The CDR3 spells CASSVGTGWEETQYF. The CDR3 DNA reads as TGTGCCAGCAGCGTCGGGACAGGCTGGGAAGAGACCCAGTACTTC.